These 4 T cell receptor beta chains were sequenced from one sample in a study of blood T cell repertoires in COVID-19. TCRdb's table, derived via immunoSEQ multiplex PCR, lists solely in-frame clones and lacks some. The sample includes some 160,000 clones, around three quarters of them seen just once. The sample comprised peripheral blood. The receptor source for this set is a man aged 50 or older with active or convalescent COVID-19.

V is TRBV15 and J is TRBJ2-7; D is possibly TRBD2 (6 bases). The CDR3 consists of 14 residues. V lost 5 bases and J lost 0, with 11 bases in between. Germline V CDR1 and CDR2: LNHNV, YYDKDF (reference sequence). CDR3 residues: CATSLRRGSYEQYF. CDR3 DNA: TGTGCCACCAGCCTTAGGAGGGGCTCCTACGAGCAGTACTTC. Full variable domain (outside the CDR3, taken from reference TRBV15 and TRBJ2-7): DAMVIQNPRYQVTQFGKPVTLSCSQTLNHNVMYWYQQKSSQAPKLLFHYYDKDFNNEADTPDNFQSRRPNTSFCFLDIRSPGLGDTAMYLCATSLRRGSYEQYFGPGTRLTVT.

The chain joins TRBV6-5 to TRBJ2-7, with D tentatively TRBD1 (5 bases). CDR1 and CDR2 (germline): MNHEY, SVGAGI. The CDR3 has 10 residues. V lost 8 bases and J lost 4, with 6 bases in between. CDR3 DNA sequence: TGTGCCAGCGGGGCTTACGAGCAGTACTTC. It yields the protein CASGAYEQYF.

This clone was found once. V gene TRBV27 combines with J gene TRBJ2-7; 13 bases fit TRBD2. J lost 5 bases, V lost 5 bases, and 6 bases had no gene match. Germline V gives CDR1 MNHEY, CDR2 SMNVEV (reference sequence). The CDR3 is 15 residues long. The CDR3 is CASSHGTSGINEQYF. The CDR3 nucleotides read TGTGCCAGCAGTCACGGGACTAGCGGGATAAACGAGCAGTACTTC.

This clone has just a few counts. The chain is built from TRBV25-1 and TRBJ2-1; TRBD2 is a possible D gene (6 bases). V lost 1 base and J lost 6, with 10 bases in between. The CDR3 length is 14 residues. CDR1 MGHDK and CDR2 SYGVNS come from the germline V gene. Here the CDR3 DNA reads TGTGCCAGCAGTGAATTCGGGGACTTCAATGAGCAGTTCTTC. Translating gives CASSEFGDFNEQFF.